This T cell receptor beta chain was identified during a study of blood T cell repertoires in COVID-19. Study-level background: The samples span acute and convalescent COVID-19 from the United States, Italy and Spain. Sources were T cells, B-cell-depleted T cells, or PBMCs; the material itself was cDNA or gDNA.

The authors' processing: Amplification of reference gene primers provided the estimated nucleated cell counts. TCRdb's table, derived via immunoSEQ multiplex PCR, lists solely in-frame clones and lacks some. The DNA was the basis for D and trimming; V, J and clone size are from that table. The data show around 70,000 clones, with 86% seen just once and 7% to 8.5% held by the top ten. This clone was seen a single time. This CDR3 contains 11 residues. V lost 3 bases and J lost 15, with 12 bases in between. Germline CDR1 MDHEN, CDR2 SYDVKM. This chain joins TRBV28 and TRBJ2-1; D unresolved. The sequence was obtained from a man younger than 45 with acute or convalescent COVID-19. Sequenced: peripheral blood. The CDR3 DNA sequence: TGTGCCAGCAGTTTGTCGGTCCATCTGTTCTTC. This encodes CASSLSVHLFF.